This TCR beta chain was identified during a study of cytomegalovirus exposure and HLA in healthy donors. Study findings and constraints: Later analysis placed DRB1 highest and HLA-C lowest in TCR association rates, which differed by HLA locus. Later analysis found that TCR beta chains associated with HLA were more clonally expanded than other, equally common chains. Rarity characterized most TCR sequences, yet some public TCRs appeared in many donors.

This CDR3 spans 17 amino acids. Germline lookup yields CDR1 SGHNT and CDR2 YENEEA. The V end was cut by 1 base, the J end by 8 bases, with 20 bases between. Remarks on this clone: Its matching antigen is unknown.

PCR involved 60 Vbeta and 13 Jbeta primers. The protocol was immunoSEQ multiplex PCR, while the TCRdb copy is restricted to in-frame clones and leaves out a portion. The sample shows about 98,000 clones, about 80% of them seen only once. The specimen was PBMCs. The rearrangement uses TRBV11-3 and TRBJ2-2; maybe TRBD2 (5 bases). This clonotype originated in a female donor in good health and CMV-seropositive. The CDR3 bases are TGTGCCAGCAGCTTAGGACCCGGGCTAGCAGTCGCTGGGGAGCTGTTTTTT. Translation: CASSLGPGLAVAGELFF.